The 14 T cell receptor beta chains in this list originate from one sample, sequenced in a study of cytomegalovirus exposure and HLA in healthy donors. The PCR used 60 Vbeta and 13 Jbeta primers. This table comes from immunoSEQ multiplex PCR, and its TCRdb copy is limited to in-frame clones, with some not included. Of roughly 100,000 clones in the sample, roughly three quarters were seen once. Sequenced: PBMCs. The source is a woman under 30 in good health and CMV-seropositive.

The chain employs TRBV27 and TRBJ2-1, with TRBD1 identical over 10 bases. Germline CDR1 MNHEY, CDR2 SMNVEV (reference sequence). The CDR3 extends over 17 amino acids. Trimming at V came to 5 bases and at J to 3 bases, leaving 10 bases not matched to a gene. The CDR3 bases are TGTGCCAGCAGTATCAGACAGGGGGCGCGGAGCTACAATGAGCAGTTCTTC. Its translation is CASSIRQGARSYNEQFF.

A remark on this clone: The junction does not match germline at one end; this may be a read error. The chain has TRBV19 and TRBJ1-5, with no clear D. The CDR3 loop spans 14 amino acids. The germline V gene encodes CDR1 LNHDA and CDR2 SQIVND (reference sequence). The CDR3 region has the DNA TGTGCCAGTGGTATCCCCTATAGCAATCAGCCCCAGCATTTT. Protein product: CASGIPYSNQPQHF. Filled out from reference TRBV19 and TRBJ1-5, the complete variable domain reads DGGITQSPKYLFRKEGQNVTLSCEQNLNHDAMYWYRQDPGQGLRLIYYSQIVNDFQKGDIAEGYSVSREKKESFPLTVTSAQKNPTAFYLCASGIPYSNQPQHFGDGTRLSIL.

This chain links TRBV5-5 with TRBJ1-1, with TRBD1 matching over 8 bases. Trimming removed 2 bases from V and 1 base from J; junction bases left unmatched: 4. The CDR3 consists of 15 residues. The V gene's germline CDR1 is SGHKS and CDR2 YYEKEE (reference sequence). The CDR3 nucleotides read TGTGCCAGCAGCTTATGGGGACAGGAGAACACTGAAGCTTTCTTT. It specifies CASSLWGQENTEAFF.

Here the CDR3 DNA reads TGTGCCAGCACCCCGGGTCTGGGGACAGCCCACGAGCAGTACTTC. It translates to CASTPGLGTAHEQYF. The chain links TRBV9 to TRBJ2-7; 7 bases align to TRBD1. The CDR3 covers 15 residues. V trimming: 6 bases; J trimming: 5 bases; junction bases outside the gene matches: 14. Germline loops: CDR1 SGDLS, CDR2 YYNGEE.

The rearrangement uses TRBV6-6 and TRBJ2-7; 7 bases line up with TRBD2. Trimming took 0 bases from V and 0 from J; bases not matched to a gene: 2. The germline gives CDR1 MNHNY, CDR2 SVGAGI (reference sequence). The CDR3 sequence is 15 residues long. The CDR3 sequence: CASSYSGGSSYEQYF. The CDR3, as DNA: TGTGCCAGCAGTTACTCGGGGGGGAGCTCCTACGAGCAGTACTTC.

This clone has just a few counts. J is TRBJ1-2 and V is TRBV5-1; D not resolved. Germline assignment: CDR1 SGHRS and CDR2 YFSETQ. Trimming pared 6 bases from V and 2 bases from J, leaving 8 bases between. The CDR3 totals 12 residues. CDR3 region: CASTTDNYGYTF. CDR3 nucleotides: TGCGCCAGCACAACAGACAACTATGGCTACACCTTC. The full variable domain, with the rest looked up from reference TRBV5-1 and TRBJ1-2, is KAGVTQTPRYLIKTRGQQVTLSCSPISGHRSVSWYQQTPGQGLQFLFEYFSETQRNKGNFPGRFSGRQFSNSRSEMNVSTLELGDSALYLCASTTDNYGYTFGSGTRLTVV.

The CDR3 sequence: CASSFRGRRTEAFF. CDR3 DNA sequence: TGTGCCAGCAGCTTCAGGGGGCGCCGAACTGAAGCTTTCTTT. This chain links TRBV5-6 with TRBJ1-1; 8 positions agree with TRBD1. This CDR3 region has 14 residues. The V and J ends lost 2 bases and 5 bases, in that order; junction bases with no gene match: 5. Germline CDR1 SGHDT, CDR2 YYEEEE.

This sequence joins TRBV5-1 and TRBJ2-1; TRBD1 aligns across 9 bases. Trimming at V came to 3 bases and at J to 3 bases, leaving 4 bases not matched to a gene. The CDR3 is made up of 15 amino acids. Per the germline V gene, CDR1 is SGHRS and CDR2 is YFSETQ. CDR3 loop: CASSSGQGIYNEQFF. CDR3 DNA sequence: TGCGCCAGCAGCTCGGGACAGGGTATCTACAATGAGCAGTTCTTC.

The chain links TRBV5-4 to TRBJ1-2, with TRBD1 matching over 7 bases. This CDR3 spans 17 amino acids. Trimming cost V 0 bases and J 5 bases; bases outside gene matches: 13. Germline V gives CDR1 SGHNT, CDR2 YYREEE (reference sequence). In DNA form, the CDR3 reads TGTGCCAGCAGCTTGGGACCCTTTAACAGGGGACTTTATGGCTACACCTTC. This gives the protein CASSLGPFNRGLYGYTF. Variable domain in full (rest from reference TRBV5-4 and TRBJ1-2): ETGVTQSPTHLIKTRGQQVTLRCSSQSGHNTVSWYQQALGQGPQFIFQYYREEENGRGNFPPRFSGLQFPNYSSELNVNALELDDSALYLCASSLGPFNRGLYGYTFGSGTRLTVV.

The J gene is TRBJ2-3, the V gene TRBV29-1; D not certain. Trimming removed 6 bases at V and 2 bases at J, with 12 bases between. CDR3 length: 13 residues. CDR1 is SQVTM and CDR2 is ANQGSEA in the germline V gene. This CDR3 is CSVEQTNTDTQYF. The CDR3 nucleotides are TGCAGCGTAGAACAGACAAACACAGATACGCAGTATTTT.

The rearrangement joins TRBV11-2 to TRBJ2-2; tentative D call: TRBD1 (5 bases). The CDR3 length is 18 residues. Per germline, CDR1 SGHAT and CDR2 FQNNGV. The V and J ends lost 7 bases and 0 bases respectively, with 21 bases between them. The CDR3 loop reads CASTFTLGQTANTGELFF. CDR3 bases: TGTGCCAGCACCTTTACCCTGGGGCAGACCGCGAACACCGGGGAGCTGTTTTTT.

The rearrangement uses TRBV4-2 and TRBJ1-5, with D tentatively TRBD1 (5 bases). From germline, CDR1 is LGHNA and CDR2 YNFKEQ. CDR3 size: 13 residues. Trimming cost V 4 bases and J 5 bases, with 9 bases left between them. CDR3 sequence reads: CASSLTGDQPQHF. The CDR3 bases are TGTGCCAGCAGCCTCACAGGAGATCAGCCCCAGCATTTT.

The V call is TRBV28, the J call TRBJ2-7; D is possibly TRBD2 (6 bases). Trimming cost V 2 bases and J 8 bases, with 10 bases left between them. CDR1 MDHEN and CDR2 SYDVKM come from the germline V gene. This CDR3 has 12 residues. In DNA form, the CDR3 reads TGTGCCAGCAGTTTAGGGGACTCCAAGCAGTACTTC. Translated, it gives CASSLGDSKQYF.

This clone was seen a few times. Written as DNA, the CDR3 is TGTGCCACCAGCAGAATCGATCTCCGGCGGGGGCGCTACAATGAGCAGTTCTTC. It codes for CATSRIDLRRGRYNEQFF. The chain carries TRBV15 and TRBJ2-1; D is possibly TRBD2 (7 bases). CDR1 is LNHNV and CDR2 is YYDKDF in the germline V gene (reference sequence). V lost 2 bases to trimming and J lost 3 bases, with 20 bases between them. This CDR3 has 18 amino acids.